This T cell receptor beta chain was obtained from a study of blood T cell repertoires in COVID-19. The ends were cut back, 7 bases at V and 2 bases at J, with 6 bases in the middle. The CDR3 is 13 residues long. Libraries were prepared by immunoSEQ multiplex PCR; TCRdb keeps only in-frame clonotypes and omits some of them. Of some 200,000 clones in the sample, approximately 80% were seen once. The sample was peripheral blood. The gene calls are TRBV12-3 or TRBV12-4 and TRBJ1-6; the D is unclear. This TCR was recovered from a human donor with acute or convalescent COVID-19. The donor label of this sample is uncertain. The CDR3 reads CASNRAYNSPLHF. The CDR3 coding sequence is TGTGCCAGCAACCGGGCCTATAATTCACCCCTCCACTTT.